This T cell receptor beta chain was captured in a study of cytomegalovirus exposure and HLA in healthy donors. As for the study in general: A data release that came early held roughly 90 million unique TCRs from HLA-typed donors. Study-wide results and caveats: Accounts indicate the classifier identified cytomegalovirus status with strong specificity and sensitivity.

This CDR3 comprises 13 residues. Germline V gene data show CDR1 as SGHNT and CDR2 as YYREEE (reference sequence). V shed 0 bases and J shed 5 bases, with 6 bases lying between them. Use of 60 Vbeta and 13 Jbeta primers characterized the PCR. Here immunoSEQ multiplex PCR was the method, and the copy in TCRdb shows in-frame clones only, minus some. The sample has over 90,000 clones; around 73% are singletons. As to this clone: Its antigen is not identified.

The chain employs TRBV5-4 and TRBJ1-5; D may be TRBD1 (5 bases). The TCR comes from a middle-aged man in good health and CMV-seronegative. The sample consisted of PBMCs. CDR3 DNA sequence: TGTGCCAGCAGCTTGGGGGGGGATCAGCCCCAGCATTTT. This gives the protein CASSLGGDQPQHF. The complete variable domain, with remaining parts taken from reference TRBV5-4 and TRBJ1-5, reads ETGVTQSPTHLIKTRGQQVTLRCSSQSGHNTVSWYQQALGQGPQFIFQYYREEENGRGNFPPRFSGLQFPNYSSELNVNALELDDSALYLCASSLGGDQPQHFGDGTRLSIL.